This T cell receptor (beta chain) was sequenced for a study of blood T cell repertoires in COVID-19. About the study: The study drew acute and convalescent COVID-19 samples from the United States, Italy and Spain.

The germline V gene has CDR1 SGHRS and CDR2 YFSETQ. The CDR3 is 15 amino acids. The V gene lost 0 bases and the J gene lost 0 bases, with 8 bases spanning the gap. Original processing notes: Nucleated cell number was recorded as an estimate derived from reference gene primer amplification. TCRdb keeps only in-frame clones here, not all; method: immunoSEQ multiplex PCR. The V and J calls and the clone size are those of that table, but D and trimming were determined from the DNA. The table lists 200,000 to 250,000 clones, over 60% of them singletons, with 4.5% to 7% in the top ten. This clone was detected once.

The chain links TRBV5-1 to TRBJ2-3; D gene unclear. The source of this sequence is a woman between 65 and 79 years old with acute or convalescent COVID-19. Sequencing input: peripheral blood. CDR3 sequence reads: CASSLGLASTDTQYF. The CDR3 nucleotides read TGCGCCAGCAGCTTGGGGCTTGCTAGCACAGATACGCAGTATTTT.